The T cell receptor (beta chain) under discussion was sequenced for a study of tissue T cells after allogeneic stem cell transplantation. Looking at the study overall: Graft-versus-host disease patients received grafts, several unmodified and three CD34-selected to deplete T cells. Smaller viable blood or marrow samples skipped sorting for direct DNA extraction. Study outcomes and limitations: This small cohort was clinically heterogeneous, and sampling depth was a limitation.

Survey-depth TCRbeta CDR3 sequencing reported V/J genes and productive frequencies. Sequencing used immunoSEQ multiplex PCR; TCRdb keeps in-frame clones, though not all of them. The sample shows about 43,000 clones, around 90% of them seen only once. The germline V gene encodes CDR1 MDHEN and CDR2 SYDVKM. The V gene end was trimmed by 2 bases and the J gene end by 3 bases; junction bases not matched to a gene: 1. This CDR3 has 14 amino acids. About this clone: What it recognizes is unknown. Other nucleotide sequences in the sample specify the same CDR3.

The rearrangement links TRBV28 to TRBJ2-7, with TRBD2 matching 10 bases. The receptor was derived from a woman aged 40 to 75 who later had graft-versus-host disease after an allogeneic stem cell transplant. The starting material was blood, obtained before transplantation. The CDR3 spells CASSLASGSYEQYF. CDR3 bases: TGTGCCAGCAGTTTAGCTAGCGGGAGCTACGAGCAGTACTTC. Full variable domain (outside the CDR3, taken from reference TRBV28 and TRBJ2-7): DVKVTQSSRYLVKRTGEKVFLECVQDMDHENMFWYRQDPGLGLRLIYFSYDVKMKEKGDIPEGYSVSREKKERFSLILESASTNQTSMYLCASSLASGSYEQYFGPGTRLTVT.